A selection of T cell receptor beta chains follows, all from one sample in a study of human T cells and chemical hapten exposure. TCRdb re-called the RACE reads with MiXCR, one entry per CDR3 protein. The sample contains tens of thousands of distinct CDR3 sequences, 9.6% of which appear only once. The sample in question was whole blood, obtained in connection with sensitization to the hapten diphenylcyclopropenone (DPC). The receptors stem from a woman aged 40 to 49 with alopecia areata. Some clones in this sample may be carry-over from other donors' samples. Both conserved end residues are part of each CDR3. A D gene is named only where the DNA matches it firmly. Clone size is shown for a subset of rows, as once, few, many or a class of expanded clone.

CDR3	DNA	V	J	D	size
CASSPSPGTGVPYEQYF	TGTGCCAGCAGCCCCAGTCCCGGGACAGGGGTTCCCTACGAGCAGTACTTC	TRBV9	TRBJ2-7	TRBD1	many
CASSLQGAQGYTF	TGTGCCAGCAGCCTACAGGGGGCGCAAGGCTACACCTTC	TRBV28	TRBJ1-2	TRBD1	NA
CASSHRGLSSYNEQFF	TGTGCCAGCAGTCATAGGGGCTTGAGCTCCTACAATGAGCAGTTCTTC	TRBV6-5	TRBJ2-1	NA	many
CASRNTDLYGYTF	TGTGCCAGCAGAAATACAGATCTATATGGCTACACCTTC	TRBV28	TRBJ1-2	NA	NA
CASSLDVTLETQYF	TGTGCCAGCAGTTTGGATGTGACGTTAGAGACCCAGTACTTC	TRBV12-3/TRBV12-4	TRBJ2-5	NA	few
CAWSPWAGQNIQYF	TGTGCCTGGAGCCCATGGGCGGGACAAAACATTCAGTACTTC	TRBV30	TRBJ2-4	NA	many
CASTGGAGEQYF	TGTGCCAGCACTGGGGGGGCTGGGGAGCAGTACTTC	TRBV27	TRBJ2-7	NA	many
CSARASDTYEQYF	TGCAGTGCTAGAGCTAGCGACACCTACGAGCAGTACTTC	TRBV20-1	TRBJ2-7	NA	few
CASSQESGRWRDTQYF	TGCGCCAGCAGCCAAGAGAGCGGGAGGTGGAGAGATACGCAGTATTTT	TRBV4-1	TRBJ2-3	TRBD2	NA
CASSDPGAFYNSPLHF	TGTGCCAGCAGTGACCCAGGGGCCTTTTATAATTCACCCCTCCACTTT	TRBV2	TRBJ1-6	NA	NA
CASSGPETRNIQYF	TGTGCCAGCAGTGGGCCGGAGACCCGGAACATTCAGTACTTC	TRBV6-5	TRBJ2-4	NA	NA
CASSFFQGQETQYF	TGTGCCAGCAGCTTTTTCCAGGGGCAAGAGACCCAGTACTTC	TRBV7-9	TRBJ2-5	NA	many
CASSPGQGYNEQFF	TGTGCCAGCAGTCCGGGACAGGGTTACAATGAGCAGTTCTTC	TRBV12-3/TRBV12-4	TRBJ2-1	TRBD1	many
CASSLDRGAGYGYTF	TGCGCCAGCAGCCTGGACAGGGGGGCCGGCTATGGCTACACCTTC	TRBV5-1	TRBJ1-2	TRBD1	many
CASSPAGRGLYEQYF	TGTGCCAGCTCACCGGCCGGGCGGGGGCTCTACGAGCAGTACTTC	TRBV18	TRBJ2-7	NA	many
CSVAEGVDTQYF	TGCAGCGTGGCCGAAGGGGTGGATACGCAGTATTTT	TRBV29-1	TRBJ2-3	NA	NA
CASSQNPVPLEYGYTF	TGTGCCAGCAGCCAAAACCCAGTACCTCTTGAGTATGGCTACACCTTC	TRBV4-2	TRBJ1-2	NA	few
CASSPKHPGQGAREAFF	TGTGCCAGCAGTCCGAAGCACCCAGGACAGGGAGCACGTGAAGCTTTCTTT	TRBV12-3/TRBV12-4	TRBJ1-1	TRBD1	few
CASSEEWGADTQYF	TGTGCCAGCAGCGAGGAGTGGGGAGCAGATACGCAGTATTTT	TRBV11-3	TRBJ2-3	NA	few
CASSLGTAANYGYTF	TGTGCCAGCAGCTTAGGGACGGCAGCTAACTATGGCTACACCTTC	TRBV7-6	TRBJ1-2	NA	many
CASSLANNYGYTF	TGTGCCAGCAGCTTAGCTAATAACTATGGCTACACCTTC	TRBV7-9	TRBJ1-2	NA	many
CASSVTRVQETQYF	TGTGCCAGCAGCGTAACAAGGGTCCAAGAGACCCAGTACTTC	TRBV7-9	TRBJ2-5	NA	NA
CASSSPLARKNEQFF	TGTGCCAGCAGTTCACCACTAGCTCGTAAGAATGAGCAGTTCTTC	TRBV27	TRBJ2-1	NA	many
CASSLGTTINYGYTF	TGCGCCAGCAGCCTAGGGACGACAATTAACTATGGCTACACCTTC	TRBV5-1	TRBJ1-2	NA	NA
CASSQAGGRVNEQFF	TGCGCCAGCAGCCAAGCGGGGGGCCGGGTCAATGAGCAGTTCTTC	TRBV4-1	TRBJ2-1	NA	few
CASSNPRAGDEETQYF	TGTGCCAGCAGTAATCCGCGGGCAGGGGACGAAGAGACCCAGTACTTC	TRBV7-9	TRBJ2-5	NA	many
CASSAHWGGATEAFF	TGTGCCAGCAGTGCCCACTGGGGGGGAGCGACTGAAGCTTTCTTT	TRBV6-1	TRBJ1-1	NA	many
CATSRDYTNYGYTF	TGTGCCACCAGCAGAGATTACACTAACTATGGCTACACCTTC	TRBV15	TRBJ1-2	NA	NA
CASSQLLGQGAEAFF	TGTGCCAGCAGCCAACTACTGGGACAGGGGGCTGAAGCTTTCTTT	TRBV7-9	TRBJ1-1	TRBD1	NA
CASSFLPDTQYF	TGTGCCAGCAGTTTTTTACCAGATACGCAGTATTTT	TRBV12-3/TRBV12-4	TRBJ2-3	NA	many
CASSLGRGPGNEQYF	TGTGCCAGCAGCTTGGGACGGGGGCCCGGGAACGAGCAGTACTTC	TRBV5-8	TRBJ2-7	NA	NA
CASRGVGEKLFF	TGTGCCAGCAGGGGCGTAGGTGAAAAACTGTTTTTT	TRBV27	TRBJ1-4	NA	few
CASSLWSYEQYF	TGTGCCAGCAGTCTCTGGTCCTACGAGCAGTACTTC	TRBV12-3/TRBV12-4	TRBJ2-7	NA	many
CASSPRDRAYNEQFF	TGTGCCAGCTCACCCCGGGACAGGGCCTACAATGAGCAGTTCTTC	TRBV18	TRBJ2-1	TRBD1	few
CASSNTGAVGELFF	TGTGCCAGCAGTAACACAGGGGCGGTCGGGGAGCTGTTTTTT	TRBV6-2/TRBV6-3	TRBJ2-2	TRBD1	few
CASSIEGAPYNEQFF	TGTGCCAGTAGTATCGAGGGGGCGCCCTACAATGAGCAGTTCTTC	TRBV19	TRBJ2-1	TRBD1	many
CSAGPSGPYEQYF	TGCAGTGCTGGCCCTTCAGGGCCATACGAGCAGTACTTC	TRBV20-1	TRBJ2-7	NA	few
CASSEGYGYTF	TGCGCCAGCAGCGAAGGCTATGGCTACACCTTC	TRBV5-1	TRBJ1-2	NA	NA
CASSRGLAGGPAYEQYF	TGTGCCAGCAGCCGCGGACTAGCGGGGGGCCCGGCCTACGAGCAGTACTTC	TRBV11-2	TRBJ2-7	TRBD2	many
CASSLVTGGDTQYF	TGTGCCAGCAGCTTGGTGACAGGGGGAGATACGCAGTATTTT	TRBV11-2	TRBJ2-3	TRBD1	few
CASSQDWRDRYNEQFF	TGCGCCAGCAGCCAAGATTGGAGGGACCGGTACAATGAGCAGTTCTTC	TRBV4-3	TRBJ2-1	NA	many
CASSHPSGGAGEQYF	TGCGCCAGCAGCCACCCTAGCGGGGGGGCCGGCGAGCAGTACTTC	TRBV4-1	TRBJ2-7	TRBD2	few
CARKTPGNSPLHF	TGTGCCCGCAAGACCCCAGGGAATTCACCCCTCCACTTT	TRBV30	TRBJ1-6	NA	many
CASSRTATSYNEQFF	TGTGCCAGCAGCCGGACTGCAACGTCCTACAATGAGCAGTTCTTC	TRBV7-2	TRBJ2-1	NA	many
CASSIRTWGDNYGYTF	TGTGCCAGCAGCATCCGGACATGGGGTGATAACTATGGCTACACCTTC	TRBV21-1	TRBJ1-2	NA	many
CASSFRPGNMNTEAFF	TGTGCCAGCAGTTTCCGCCCCGGAAACATGAACACTGAAGCTTTCTTT	TRBV28	TRBJ1-1	NA	many
CSAREPGLAGEEQYF	TGCAGTGCTAGAGAACCGGGACTAGCGGGAGAAGAGCAGTACTTC	TRBV20-1	TRBJ2-7	TRBD2	NA
CASSLGTSPSYEQYF	TGTGCCAGCTCACTCGGGACTAGCCCGTCCTACGAGCAGTACTTC	TRBV18	TRBJ2-7	TRBD2	few
CASSLMSGGLYEQFF	TGTGCCAGCAGCTTAATGAGCGGGGGGCTCTATGAGCAGTTCTTC	TRBV11-3	TRBJ2-1	TRBD2	many
CASSPSGRATGELFF	TGTGCCAGCAGCCCTAGCGGGCGAGCCACCGGGGAGCTGTTTTTT	TRBV11-3	TRBJ2-2	TRBD2	NA
CASSQDPPSGELFF	TGTGCCAGCAGCCAAGATCCCCCCTCCGGGGAGCTGTTTTTT	TRBV3-1	TRBJ2-2	NA	many
CASGPQGGETQYF	TGTGCCAGCGGTCCCCAGGGGGGAGAGACCCAGTACTTC	TRBV27	TRBJ2-5	NA	few
CASSLKVTGANTEAFF	TGTGCCAGCAGCTTAAAGGTAACAGGGGCGAACACTGAAGCTTTCTTT	TRBV7-2	TRBJ1-1	TRBD1	few
CASSYVSRTGNYEQYF	TGTGCCAGCAGTTACGTCAGCAGGACAGGAAACTACGAGCAGTACTTC	TRBV6-2/TRBV6-3	TRBJ2-7	TRBD1	few
CAIRVEAFF	TGTGCCATCAGAGTCGAAGCTTTCTTT	TRBV10-3	TRBJ1-1	NA	NA
CSAFFGQGRLNTEAFF	TGCAGTGCTTTTTTCGGACAGGGCCGATTGAACACTGAAGCTTTCTTT	TRBV20-1	TRBJ1-1	TRBD1	NA